The 2 T cell receptor beta chains below were found in one sample sequenced in a study of long-term antiretroviral therapy in people with HIV. Assay version v3.0 of immunoSEQ was used, and it was run at survey level. Sequencing used immunoSEQ multiplex PCR; TCRdb keeps in-frame clones, though not all of them. This table holds under 30,000 clones, about 94% found once. Sample: unsorted PBMCs, taken roughly 7.1 years after starting antiretroviral therapy. The receptors stem from a man aged 45-65 years with HIV.

This sequence joins TRBV28 and TRBJ2-1; TRBD1 agrees at 9 bases. Per germline, CDR1 MDHEN and CDR2 SYDVKM. The CDR3 length is 15 residues. Trimming took 4 bases from V and 4 from J; bases not matched to a gene: 5. CDR3 amino acids: CASSSGTGTYNEQFF. In DNA form, the CDR3 reads TGTGCCAGCAGTTCCGGGACAGGGACTTACAATGAGCAGTTCTTC.

This chain links TRBV7-8 with TRBJ2-4; D gene unclear. The germline gives CDR1 SGHVS, CDR2 FQNEAQ. Between the trimmed V and J ends, which lost 1 base and 0 bases, there was a span of 13 bases. This CDR3 contains 17 residues. The CDR3 coding sequence is TGTGCCAGCAGCTTAGTTAAGCCTACCTCAGCCAAAAACATTCAGTACTTC. It specifies CASSLVKPTSAKNIQYF.